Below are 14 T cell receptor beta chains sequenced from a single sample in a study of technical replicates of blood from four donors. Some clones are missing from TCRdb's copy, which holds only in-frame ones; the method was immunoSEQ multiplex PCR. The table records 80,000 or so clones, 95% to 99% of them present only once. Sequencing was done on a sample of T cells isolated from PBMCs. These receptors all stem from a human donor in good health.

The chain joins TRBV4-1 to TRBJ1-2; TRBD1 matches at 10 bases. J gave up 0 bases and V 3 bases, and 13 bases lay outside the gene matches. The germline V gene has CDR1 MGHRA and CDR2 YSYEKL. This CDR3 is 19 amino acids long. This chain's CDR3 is CASSHSSRDRGVPNYGYTF. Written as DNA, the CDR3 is TGCGCCAGCAGCCACAGTTCCCGGGACAGGGGTGTACCTAACTATGGCTACACCTTC.

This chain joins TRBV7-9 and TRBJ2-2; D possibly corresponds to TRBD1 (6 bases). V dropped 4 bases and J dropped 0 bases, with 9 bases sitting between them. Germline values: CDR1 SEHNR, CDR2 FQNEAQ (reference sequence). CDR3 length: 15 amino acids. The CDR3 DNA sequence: TGTGCCAGCAGCTCAGGGGCGTCGAACACCGGGGAGCTGTTTTTT. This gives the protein CASSSGASNTGELFF.

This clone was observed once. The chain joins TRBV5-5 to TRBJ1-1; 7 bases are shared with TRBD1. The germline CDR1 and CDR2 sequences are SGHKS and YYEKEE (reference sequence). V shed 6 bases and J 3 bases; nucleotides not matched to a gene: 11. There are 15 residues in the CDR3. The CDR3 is CASIGSGQSYTEAFF. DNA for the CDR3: TGTGCCAGCATCGGGTCGGGACAGAGTTACACTGAAGCTTTCTTT.

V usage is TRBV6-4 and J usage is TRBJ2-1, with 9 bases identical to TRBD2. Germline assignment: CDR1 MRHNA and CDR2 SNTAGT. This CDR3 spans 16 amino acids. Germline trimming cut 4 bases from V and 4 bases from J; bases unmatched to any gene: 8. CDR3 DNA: TGTGCCAGCAGTGCATATAGCGGGAGCCATTACAATGAGCAGTTCTTC. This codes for CASSAYSGSHYNEQFF.

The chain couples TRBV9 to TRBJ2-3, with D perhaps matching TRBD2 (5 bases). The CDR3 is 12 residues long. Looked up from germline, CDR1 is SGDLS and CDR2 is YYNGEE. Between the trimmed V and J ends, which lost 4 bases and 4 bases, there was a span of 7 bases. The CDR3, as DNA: TGTGCCAGCAGCTCTAGCCCAGATACGCAGTATTTT. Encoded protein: CASSSSPDTQYF.

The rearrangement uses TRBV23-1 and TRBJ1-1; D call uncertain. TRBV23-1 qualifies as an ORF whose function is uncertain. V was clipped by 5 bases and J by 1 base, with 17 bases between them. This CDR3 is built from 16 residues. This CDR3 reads CASSMAHLRGNTEAFF. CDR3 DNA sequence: TGCGCCAGCAGTATGGCCCATCTGCGAGGGAACACTGAAGCTTTCTTT.

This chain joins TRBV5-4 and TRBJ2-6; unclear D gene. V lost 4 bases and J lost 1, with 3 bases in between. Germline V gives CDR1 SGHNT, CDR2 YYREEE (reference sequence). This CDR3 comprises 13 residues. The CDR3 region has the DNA TGTGCCAGCAGCCTATCTGGGGCCAACGTCCTGACTTTC. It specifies CASSLSGANVLTF.

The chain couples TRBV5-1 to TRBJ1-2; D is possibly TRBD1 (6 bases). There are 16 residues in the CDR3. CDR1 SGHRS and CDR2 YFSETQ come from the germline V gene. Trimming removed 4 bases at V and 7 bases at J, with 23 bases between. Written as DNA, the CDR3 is TGCGCCAGCAGCCTAGATTCGCTTGGGGGCGCGGGTGGCTACACCTTC. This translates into CASSLDSLGGAGGYTF.

In DNA, the CDR3 is TGTGCCAGCAGTCCTCTGGAGGGCACAGATACGCAGTATTTT. It encodes CASSPLEGTDTQYF. The chain recombines TRBV27 with TRBJ2-3; TRBD2 might be the D (5 bases). Trimming left V 5 bases short and J 1 base short, with 10 bases between. The germline V gene has CDR1 MNHEY and CDR2 SMNVEV (reference sequence). The length of the CDR3 is 14 residues.

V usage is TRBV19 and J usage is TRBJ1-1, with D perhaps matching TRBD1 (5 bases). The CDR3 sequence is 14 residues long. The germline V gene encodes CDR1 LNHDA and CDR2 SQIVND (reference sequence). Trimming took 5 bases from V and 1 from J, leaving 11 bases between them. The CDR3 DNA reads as TGTGCCAGTAGTCGGGGAGGGGCGAACACTGAAGCTTTCTTT. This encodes CASSRGGANTEAFF.

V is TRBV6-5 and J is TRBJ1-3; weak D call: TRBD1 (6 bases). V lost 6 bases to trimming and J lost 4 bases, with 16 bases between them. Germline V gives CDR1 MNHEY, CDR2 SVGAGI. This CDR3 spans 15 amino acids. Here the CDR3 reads CASRAPGVGGNTIYF. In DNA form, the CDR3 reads TGTGCCAGCAGGGCGCCAGGGGTAGGAGGAAACACCATATATTTT.

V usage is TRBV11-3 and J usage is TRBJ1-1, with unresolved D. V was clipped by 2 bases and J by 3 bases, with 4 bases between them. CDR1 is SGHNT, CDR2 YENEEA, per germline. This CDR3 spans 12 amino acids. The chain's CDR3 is CASSLIDTEAFF. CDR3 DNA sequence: TGTGCCAGCAGCTTAATAGACACTGAAGCTTTCTTT.

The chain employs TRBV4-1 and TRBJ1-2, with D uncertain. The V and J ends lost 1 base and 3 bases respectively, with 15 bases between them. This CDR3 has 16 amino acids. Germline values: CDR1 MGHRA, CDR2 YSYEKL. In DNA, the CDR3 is TGCGCCAGCAGCCAAGCTAGCAGCCAGAGGGACTATGGCTACACCTTC. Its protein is CASSQASSQRDYGYTF.

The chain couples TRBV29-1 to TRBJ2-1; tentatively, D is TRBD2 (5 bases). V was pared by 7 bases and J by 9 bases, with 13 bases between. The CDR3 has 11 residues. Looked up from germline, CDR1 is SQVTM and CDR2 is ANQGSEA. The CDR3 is CSGDLASEQFF. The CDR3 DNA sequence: TGCAGCGGAGACCTAGCCTCTGAGCAGTTCTTC.